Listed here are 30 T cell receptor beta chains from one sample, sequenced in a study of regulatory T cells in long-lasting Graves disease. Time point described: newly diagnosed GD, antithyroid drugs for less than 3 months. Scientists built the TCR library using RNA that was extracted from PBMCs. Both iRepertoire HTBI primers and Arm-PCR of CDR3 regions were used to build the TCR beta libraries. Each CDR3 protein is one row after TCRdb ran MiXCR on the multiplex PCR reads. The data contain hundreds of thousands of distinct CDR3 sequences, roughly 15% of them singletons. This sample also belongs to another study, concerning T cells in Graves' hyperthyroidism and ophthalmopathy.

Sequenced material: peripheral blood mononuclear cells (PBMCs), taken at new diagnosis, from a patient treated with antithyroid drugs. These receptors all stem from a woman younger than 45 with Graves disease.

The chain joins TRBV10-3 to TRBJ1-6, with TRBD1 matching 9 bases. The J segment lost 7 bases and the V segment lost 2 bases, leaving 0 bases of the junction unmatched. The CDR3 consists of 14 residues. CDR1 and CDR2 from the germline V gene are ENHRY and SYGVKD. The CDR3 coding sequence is TGTGCCATCAGTGAGGGGACAGGGAATTCACCCCTCCACTTT. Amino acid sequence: CAISEGTGNSPLHF.

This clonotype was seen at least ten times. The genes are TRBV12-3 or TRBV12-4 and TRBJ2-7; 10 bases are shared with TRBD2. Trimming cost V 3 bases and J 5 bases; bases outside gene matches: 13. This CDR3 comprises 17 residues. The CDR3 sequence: CASSLVVAGGWGHEQYF. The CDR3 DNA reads TGTGCCAGCAGTTTGGTGGTAGCGGGAGGATGGGGTCACGAGCAGTACTTC.

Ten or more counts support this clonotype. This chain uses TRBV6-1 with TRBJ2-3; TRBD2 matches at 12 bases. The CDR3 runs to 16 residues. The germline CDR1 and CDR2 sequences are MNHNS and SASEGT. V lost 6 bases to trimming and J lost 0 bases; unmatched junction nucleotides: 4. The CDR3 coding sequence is TGTGCCAGCAGCAACGGACTAGCGGGAAGCACAGATACGCAGTATTTT. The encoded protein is CASSNGLAGSTDTQYF.

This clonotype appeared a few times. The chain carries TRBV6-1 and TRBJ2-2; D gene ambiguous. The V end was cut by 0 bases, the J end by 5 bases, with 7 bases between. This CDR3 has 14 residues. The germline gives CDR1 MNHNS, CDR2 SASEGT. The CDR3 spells CASSEAESTGELFF. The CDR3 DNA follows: TGTGCCAGCAGTGAAGCCGAATCGACCGGGGAGCTGTTTTTT.

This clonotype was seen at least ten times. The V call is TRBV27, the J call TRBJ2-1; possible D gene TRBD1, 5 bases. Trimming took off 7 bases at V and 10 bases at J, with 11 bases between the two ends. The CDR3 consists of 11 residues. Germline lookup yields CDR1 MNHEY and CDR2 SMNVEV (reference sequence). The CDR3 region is CASTIAGEQFF. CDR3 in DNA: TGTGCCAGCACCATAGCAGGGGAGCAGTTCTTC.

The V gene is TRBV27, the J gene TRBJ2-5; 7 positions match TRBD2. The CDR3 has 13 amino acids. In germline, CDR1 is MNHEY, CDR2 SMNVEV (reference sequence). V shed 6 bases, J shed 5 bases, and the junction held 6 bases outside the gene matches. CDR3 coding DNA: TGTGCCAGCAGAAACGGGAGGATGGAGACCCAGTACTTC. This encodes CASRNGRMETQYF.

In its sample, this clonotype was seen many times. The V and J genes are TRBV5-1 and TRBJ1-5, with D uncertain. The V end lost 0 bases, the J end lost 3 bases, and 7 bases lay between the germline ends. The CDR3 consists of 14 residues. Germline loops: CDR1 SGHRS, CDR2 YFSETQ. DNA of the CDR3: TGCGCCAGCAGCTTGGACGCCTACAATCAGCCCCAGCATTTT. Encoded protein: CASSLDAYNQPQHF.

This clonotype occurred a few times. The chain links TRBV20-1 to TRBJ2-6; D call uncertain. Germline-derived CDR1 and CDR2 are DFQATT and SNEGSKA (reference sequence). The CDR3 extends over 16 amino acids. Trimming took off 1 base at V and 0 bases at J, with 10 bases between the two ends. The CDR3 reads CSARVPATSGANVLTF. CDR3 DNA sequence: TGCAGTGCTAGAGTCCCGGCCACCTCTGGGGCCAACGTCCTGACTTTC.

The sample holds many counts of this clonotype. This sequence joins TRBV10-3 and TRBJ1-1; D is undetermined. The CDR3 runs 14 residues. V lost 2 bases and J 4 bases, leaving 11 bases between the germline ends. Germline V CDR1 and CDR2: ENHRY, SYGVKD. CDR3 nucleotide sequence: TGTGCCATCAGTGAGGAGTACGTGGCCACTGAAGCTTTCTTT. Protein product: CAISEEYVATEAFF.

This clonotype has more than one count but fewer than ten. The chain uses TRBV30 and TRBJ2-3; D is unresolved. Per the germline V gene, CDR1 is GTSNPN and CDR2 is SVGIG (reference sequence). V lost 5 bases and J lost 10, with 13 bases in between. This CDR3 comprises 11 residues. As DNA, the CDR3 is TGTGCCTGGGGTAGACTGGCCGCGCAGTATTTT. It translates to CAWGRLAAQYF.

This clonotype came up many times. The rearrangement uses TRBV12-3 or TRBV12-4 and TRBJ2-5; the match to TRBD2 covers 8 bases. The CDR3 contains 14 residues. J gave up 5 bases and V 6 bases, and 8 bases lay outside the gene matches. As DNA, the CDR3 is TGTGCCAGCAGGGCCGGACTAGCTGGTGAGACCCAGTACTTC. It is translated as CASRAGLAGETQYF.

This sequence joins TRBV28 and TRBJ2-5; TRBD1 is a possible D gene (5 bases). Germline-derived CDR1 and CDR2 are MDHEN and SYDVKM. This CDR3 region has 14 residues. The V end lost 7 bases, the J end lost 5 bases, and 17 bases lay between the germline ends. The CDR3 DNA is TGTGCCAGCATCGGCAGCACGAAGGGGGAGACCCAGTACTTC. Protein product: CASIGSTKGETQYF.

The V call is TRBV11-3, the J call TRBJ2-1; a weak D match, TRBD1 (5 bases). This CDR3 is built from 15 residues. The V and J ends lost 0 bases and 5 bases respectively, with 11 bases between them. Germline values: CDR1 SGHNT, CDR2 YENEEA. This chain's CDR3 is CASSLDLQADNEQFF. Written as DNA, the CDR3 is TGTGCCAGCAGCTTAGATCTACAGGCTGACAATGAGCAGTTCTTC.

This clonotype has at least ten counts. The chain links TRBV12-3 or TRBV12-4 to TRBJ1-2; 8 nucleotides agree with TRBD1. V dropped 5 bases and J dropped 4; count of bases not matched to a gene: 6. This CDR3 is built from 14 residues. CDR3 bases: TGTGCCAGCAGTCTCAGGGGGCAGTCCTATGGCTACACCTTC. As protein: CASSLRGQSYGYTF.

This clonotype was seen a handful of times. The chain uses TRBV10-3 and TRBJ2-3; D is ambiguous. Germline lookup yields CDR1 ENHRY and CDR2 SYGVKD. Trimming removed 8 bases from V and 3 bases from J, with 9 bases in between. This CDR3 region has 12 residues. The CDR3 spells CAIRKPTDTQYF. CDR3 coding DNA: TGTGCCATCCGGAAGCCTACAGATACGCAGTATTTT.

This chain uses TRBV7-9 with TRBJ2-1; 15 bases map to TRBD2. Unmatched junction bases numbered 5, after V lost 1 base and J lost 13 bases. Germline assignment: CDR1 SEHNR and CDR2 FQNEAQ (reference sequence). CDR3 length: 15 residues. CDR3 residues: CASSLEGLAGGEQFF. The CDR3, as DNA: TGTGCCAGCAGCTTAGAGGGACTAGCGGGAGGTGAACAGTTCTTC.

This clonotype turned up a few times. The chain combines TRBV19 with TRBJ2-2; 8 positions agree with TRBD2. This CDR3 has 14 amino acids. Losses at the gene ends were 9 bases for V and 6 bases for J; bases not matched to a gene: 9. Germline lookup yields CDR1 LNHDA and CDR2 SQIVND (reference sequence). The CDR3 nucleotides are TGTGCCAGCCTCGGGACTAGAAAGGCCGGGGAGCTGTTTTTT. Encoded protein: CASLGTRKAGELFF.

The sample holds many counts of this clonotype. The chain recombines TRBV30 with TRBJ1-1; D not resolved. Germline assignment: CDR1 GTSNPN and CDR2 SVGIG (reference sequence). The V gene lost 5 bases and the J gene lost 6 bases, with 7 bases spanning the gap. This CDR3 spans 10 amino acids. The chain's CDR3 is CAWAGPEAFF. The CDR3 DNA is TGTGCCTGGGCCGGACCTGAAGCTTTCTTT.

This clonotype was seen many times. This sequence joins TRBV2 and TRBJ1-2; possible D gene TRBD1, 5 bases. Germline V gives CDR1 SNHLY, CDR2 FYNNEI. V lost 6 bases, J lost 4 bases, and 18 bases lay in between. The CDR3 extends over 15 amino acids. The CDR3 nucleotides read TGTGCCAGCAGGACAGACGTAACCCACCCCTATGGCTACACCTTC. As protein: CASRTDVTHPYGYTF.

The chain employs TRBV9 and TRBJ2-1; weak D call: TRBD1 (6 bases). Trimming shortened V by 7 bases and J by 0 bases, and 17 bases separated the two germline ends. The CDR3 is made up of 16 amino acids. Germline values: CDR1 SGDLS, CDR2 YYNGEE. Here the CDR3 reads CASGRPDRSSYNEQFF. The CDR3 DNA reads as TGTGCCAGCGGCCGACCCGACAGGAGCTCCTACAATGAGCAGTTCTTC.

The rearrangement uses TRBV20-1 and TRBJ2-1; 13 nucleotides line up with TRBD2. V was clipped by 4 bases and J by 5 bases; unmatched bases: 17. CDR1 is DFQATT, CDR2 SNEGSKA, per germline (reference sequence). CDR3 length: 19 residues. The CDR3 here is CSATRTSGSFLLRDNEQFF. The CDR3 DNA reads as TGCAGTGCTACTAGGACTAGCGGGAGTTTCCTTTTGCGGGACAATGAGCAGTTCTTC.

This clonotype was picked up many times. As DNA, the CDR3 is TGTGCCAGCAGGAGAGGGGCGACTAGTTCCAATGAGCAGTTCTTC. Residues: CASRRGATSSNEQFF. V and J are TRBV2 and TRBJ2-1, with a weak D call TRBD2 (6 bases). The ends were cut back, 6 bases at V and 6 bases at J, with 18 bases in the middle. Germline V CDR1 and CDR2: SNHLY, FYNNEI. This CDR3 comprises 15 residues.

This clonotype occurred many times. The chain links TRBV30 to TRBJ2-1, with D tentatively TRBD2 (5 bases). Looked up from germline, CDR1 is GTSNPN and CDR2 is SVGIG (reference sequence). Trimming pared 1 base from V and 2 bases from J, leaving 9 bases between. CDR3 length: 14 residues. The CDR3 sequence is CAWSDGVPYNEQFF. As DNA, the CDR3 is TGTGCCTGGAGTGACGGGGTACCCTACAATGAGCAGTTCTTC.

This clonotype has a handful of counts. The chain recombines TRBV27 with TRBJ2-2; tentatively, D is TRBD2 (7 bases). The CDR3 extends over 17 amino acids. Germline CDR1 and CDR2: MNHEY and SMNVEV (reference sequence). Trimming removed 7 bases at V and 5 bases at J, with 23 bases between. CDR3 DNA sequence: TGTGCCAGCACTCAGAAGGGGGGGGGCTCGTTAACCGGGGAGCTGTTTTTT. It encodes CASTQKGGGSLTGELFF.

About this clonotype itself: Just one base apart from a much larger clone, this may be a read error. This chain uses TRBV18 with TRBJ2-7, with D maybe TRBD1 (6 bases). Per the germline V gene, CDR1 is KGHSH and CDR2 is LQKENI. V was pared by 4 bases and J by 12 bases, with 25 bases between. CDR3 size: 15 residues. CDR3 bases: TGTGCCAGCTCACTACGCCGACAGGCCAAAGAGACCCGGTACTTC. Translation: CASSLRRQAKETRYF.

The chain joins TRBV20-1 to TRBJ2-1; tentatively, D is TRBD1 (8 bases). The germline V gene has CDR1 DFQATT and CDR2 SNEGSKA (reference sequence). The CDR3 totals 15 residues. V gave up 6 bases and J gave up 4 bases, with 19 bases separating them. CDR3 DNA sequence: TGCAGTGCACGCGACAGGGGACTATCTTACAATGAGCAGTTCTTC. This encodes CSARDRGLSYNEQFF.

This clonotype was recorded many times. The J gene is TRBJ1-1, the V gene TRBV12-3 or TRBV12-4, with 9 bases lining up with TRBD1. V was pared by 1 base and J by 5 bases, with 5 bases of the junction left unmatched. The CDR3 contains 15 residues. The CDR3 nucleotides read TGTGCCAGCAGTTTAGGGGACAGGGTGTTAACTGAAGCTTTCTTT. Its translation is CASSLGDRVLTEAFF.

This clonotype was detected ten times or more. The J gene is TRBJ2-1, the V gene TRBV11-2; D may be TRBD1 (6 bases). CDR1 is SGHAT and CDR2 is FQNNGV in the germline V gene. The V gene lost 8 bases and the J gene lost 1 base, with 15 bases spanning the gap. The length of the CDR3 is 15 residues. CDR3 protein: CASRVWGRSYNEQFF. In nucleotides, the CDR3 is TGTGCCAGCCGTGTATGGGGGCGATCCTACAATGAGCAGTTCTTC.

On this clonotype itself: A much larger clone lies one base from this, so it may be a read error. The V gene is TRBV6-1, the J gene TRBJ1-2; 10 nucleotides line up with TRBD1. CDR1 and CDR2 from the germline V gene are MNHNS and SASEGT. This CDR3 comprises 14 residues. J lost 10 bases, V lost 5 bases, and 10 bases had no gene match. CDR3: CASSTGQGWGDYTF. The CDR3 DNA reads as TGTGCCAGCAGTACGGGACAGGGGTGGGGAGACTACACCTTC.

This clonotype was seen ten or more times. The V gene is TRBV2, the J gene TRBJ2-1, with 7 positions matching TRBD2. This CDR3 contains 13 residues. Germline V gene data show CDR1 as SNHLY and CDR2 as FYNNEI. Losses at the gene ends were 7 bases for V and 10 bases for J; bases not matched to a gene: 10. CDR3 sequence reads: CASIPGGKREQFF. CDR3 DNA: TGTGCCAGCATTCCGGGAGGAAAGAGGGAGCAGTTCTTC.